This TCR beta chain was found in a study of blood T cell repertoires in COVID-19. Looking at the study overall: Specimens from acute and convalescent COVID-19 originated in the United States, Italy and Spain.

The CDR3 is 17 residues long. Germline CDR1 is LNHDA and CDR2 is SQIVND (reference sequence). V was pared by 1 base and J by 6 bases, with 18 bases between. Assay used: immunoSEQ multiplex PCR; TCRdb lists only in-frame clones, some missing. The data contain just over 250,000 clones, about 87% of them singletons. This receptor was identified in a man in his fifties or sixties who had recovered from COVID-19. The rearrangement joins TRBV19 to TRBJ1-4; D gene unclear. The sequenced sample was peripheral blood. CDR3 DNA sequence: TGTGCCAGTAGTATAGCGTGGAAGGGAAAGCGGGATGAAAAACTGTTTTTT. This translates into CASSIAWKGKRDEKLFF.